The 27 T cell receptor beta chains below all came from one sample that was sequenced in a study of T cells in Graves' hyperthyroidism and ophthalmopathy. Authors of the study amplified TCR beta CDR3 regions from RNA transcripts. The HTBI primer set was used in a first-round RT-PCR of the TCR CDR3. TCRdb re-called the multiplex PCR reads through MiXCR, storing one row per CDR3 protein. The table shows a few hundred thousand distinct CDR3 sequences, with 15% to 19% occurring only once. The sequenced sample consisted of blood. The source of these receptors is a woman aged 25 to 39 with Graves' hyperthyroidism.

This clonotype was seen more than once but under ten times. The V and J genes are TRBV4-2 and TRBJ2-7; D is possibly TRBD2 (5 bases). The CDR3 is 17 residues long. From germline, CDR1 is LGHNA and CDR2 YNFKEQ. V gave up 0 bases and J gave up 1 base, with 16 bases separating them. DNA for the CDR3: TGTGCCAGCAGCCAAGATCGCGCGGGCAGCAAATCCTACGAGCAGTACTTC. This codes for CASSQDRAGSKSYEQYF.

This clonotype was recorded at least ten times. The chain links TRBV28 to TRBJ2-7; D perhaps matches TRBD1 (6 bases). The germline V gene has CDR1 MDHEN and CDR2 SYDVKM. The CDR3 length is 12 residues. Trimming stripped 7 bases from V and 1 base from J, with 8 bases between. The CDR3 nucleotides read TGTGCCAGCACTACAGGGTCCTACGAGCAGTACTTC. Its translation: CASTTGSYEQYF.

This clonotype occurred many times. The gene calls are TRBV20-1 and TRBJ2-5; 7 bases map to TRBD2. The CDR3 runs 17 residues. Losses at the gene ends were 2 bases for V and 2 bases for J; bases not matched to a gene: 14. Per the germline V gene, CDR1 is DFQATT and CDR2 is SNEGSKA (reference sequence). This CDR3 reads CSARSFGGSGFQETQYF. The CDR3 DNA sequence: TGCAGTGCTAGATCGTTTGGCGGGAGTGGGTTTCAAGAGACCCAGTACTTC.

This clonotype has at least ten counts. The genes are TRBV11-2 and TRBJ2-7, with 12 bases identical to TRBD1. The CDR3 covers 16 residues. With V trimmed by 5 bases and J by 4 bases, 9 bases remained unmatched. Germline CDR1 and CDR2: SGHAT and FQNNGV. The CDR3 spells CASSKPGQGARYEQYF. DNA of the CDR3: TGTGCCAGCAGCAAGCCGGGACAGGGGGCGCGGTACGAGCAGTACTTC.

This clonotype has only a few counts. The chain recombines TRBV13 with TRBJ2-7, with 8 bases identical to TRBD2. The germline V gene has CDR1 PRHDT and CDR2 FYEKMQ (reference sequence). Germline trimming cut 5 bases from V and 1 base from J; bases unmatched to any gene: 10. There are 16 residues in the CDR3. This chain's CDR3 is CASSTTERGPSYEQYF. For the CDR3, the DNA is TGTGCCAGCAGCACAACGGAGCGGGGGCCTTCCTACGAGCAGTACTTC.

The V call is TRBV19, the J call TRBJ2-3; possible D gene TRBD2, 5 bases. V lost 4 bases and J lost 2, with 7 bases in between. This CDR3 comprises 13 residues. Germline assignment: CDR1 LNHDA and CDR2 SQIVND (reference sequence). This CDR3 is CASSTGITDTQYF. CDR3 coding DNA: TGTGCCAGTAGTACCGGGATCACAGATACGCAGTATTTT.

The genes are TRBV4-1 and TRBJ1-4; TRBD1 aligns across 12 bases. This CDR3 is built from 19 residues. CDR1 is MGHRA, CDR2 YSYEKL, per germline. Trimming cost V 1 base and J 4 bases; bases outside gene matches: 10. The CDR3 nucleotides are TGCGCCAGCAGCCAAGTACCGGGACAGGGGGCCGTCGGTAATGAAAAACTGTTTTTT. This gives the protein CASSQVPGQGAVGNEKLFF.

This clonotype has a count of ten or more. The chain has TRBV18 and TRBJ1-1; possible D gene TRBD1, 5 bases. CDR3 length: 15 residues. CDR1 is KGHSH, CDR2 LQKENI, per germline. V was trimmed by 1 base and J by 5 bases, leaving 14 bases between them. The CDR3 is CASSPRNMGVTEAFF. The CDR3 nucleotides read TGTGCCAGCTCACCACGGAACATGGGGGTTACTGAAGCTTTCTTT.

This chain links TRBV19 with TRBJ2-1; the D gene is possibly TRBD2 (6 bases). V lost 2 bases and J 4 bases, leaving 12 bases between the germline ends. CDR1 and CDR2 from the germline V gene are LNHDA and SQIVND (reference sequence). The CDR3 is made up of 15 amino acids. The CDR3 nucleotides are TGTGCCAGTAGTATAAGCCTAGCGAGTTACAATGAGCAGTTCTTC. Translating gives CASSISLASYNEQFF. Using reference TRBV19 and TRBJ2-1 for the parts outside the CDR3, the full variable domain is DGGITQSPKYLFRKEGQNVTLSCEQNLNHDAMYWYRQDPGQGLRLIYYSQIVNDFQKGDIAEGYSVSREKKESFPLTVTSAQKNPTAFYLCASSISLASYNEQFFGPGTRLTVL.

This clonotype was observed at least ten times. V gene TRBV27 combines with J gene TRBJ2-3; 8 nucleotides match TRBD2. There are 16 residues in the CDR3. The ends lost 2 bases at V and 4 bases at J; junction bases unmatched: 8. Germline CDR1 and CDR2: MNHEY and SMNVEV (reference sequence). The CDR3 bases are TGTGCCAGCAGTTTAGGGGGACTAGAAACTCCAGATACGCAGTATTTT. It specifies CASSLGGLETPDTQYF.

Many counts were recorded for this clonotype. V and J are TRBV28 and TRBJ2-2; 12 bases map to TRBD2. The V and J ends lost 6 bases and 2 bases, in that order; junction bases with no gene match: 4. CDR3 size: 16 residues. Looked up from germline, CDR1 is MDHEN and CDR2 is SYDVKM. DNA for the CDR3: TGTGCCAGCAGGGCTAGCGGGAGGGCCAACACCGGGGAGCTGTTTTTT. It codes for CASRASGRANTGELFF.

This clonotype was seen many times. V and J are TRBV6-1 and TRBJ1-1; TRBD1 matches 9 bases. The CDR3 runs 15 residues. Losses at the gene ends were 7 bases for V and 1 base for J; bases not matched to a gene: 7. The V gene's germline CDR1 is MNHNS and CDR2 SASEGT. CDR3 coding DNA: TGTGCCAGCAAAAGGACAGGGGAGGCGAACACTGAAGCTTTCTTT. Amino acid sequence: CASKRTGEANTEAFF.

There are many counts of this clonotype. The J gene is TRBJ2-1, the V gene TRBV28; 9 bases are a match to TRBD2. Germline lookup yields CDR1 MDHEN and CDR2 SYDVKM. V shed 4 bases and J 6 bases; nucleotides not matched to a gene: 7. This CDR3 has 15 residues. CDR3 sequence (DNA): TGTGCCAGCAGTTCTCCAGCGGGAGGTACCAATGAGCAGTTCTTC. Amino acid sequence: CASSSPAGGTNEQFF.

This clonotype was recorded at least ten times. The chain recombines TRBV5-1 with TRBJ1-5; D not certain. V lost 4 bases to trimming and J lost 6 bases, with 14 bases between them. Germline V gene lookup returns CDR1 SGHRS and CDR2 YFSETQ. The length of the CDR3 is 14 residues. The CDR3 DNA sequence: TGCGCCAGCAGCGCGATCACGGGAGGTCAGCCCCAGCATTTT. Its protein is CASSAITGGQPQHF.

This clonotype was detected many times. The chain links TRBV7-2 to TRBJ2-7; 10 nucleotides align to TRBD2. V shed 2 bases, J shed 4 bases, and the junction held 5 bases outside the gene matches. This CDR3 spans 15 amino acids. Germline CDR1 is SGHTA and CDR2 is FQGNSA. This CDR3 reads CASSLSSGSEYEQYF. The CDR3 DNA reads TGTGCCAGCAGCTTATCTAGCGGGAGTGAGTACGAGCAGTACTTC.

This clonotype showed up many times. The gene calls are TRBV7-2 and TRBJ2-1; D not resolved. Germline V lookup: CDR1 SGHTA, CDR2 FQGNSA. The CDR3 covers 14 residues. V lost 0 bases and J lost 1, with 4 bases in between. CDR3 sequence: CASSLAESYNEQFF. CDR3 in DNA: TGTGCCAGCAGCTTAGCCGAATCCTACAATGAGCAGTTCTTC.

In its sample, this clonotype was seen many times. The rearrangement joins TRBV5-1 to TRBJ2-7; 8 bases agree with TRBD2. CDR1 is SGHRS and CDR2 is YFSETQ in the germline V gene. The junction had 13 bases not matched to a gene; V was cut back by 4 bases and J by 4 bases. This CDR3 region has 16 residues. The CDR3 DNA reads as TGCGCCAGCAGCCCTCGGCTAGGAGCGGGAGCGTACGAGCAGTACTTC. It codes for CASSPRLGAGAYEQYF.

In this sample, this clonotype turned up a few times. V is TRBV2 and J is TRBJ1-1; D is unresolved. V lost 8 bases, J lost 4 bases, and 14 bases lay in between. Germline V gene lookup returns CDR1 SNHLY and CDR2 FYNNEI. The CDR3 spans 13 residues. CDR3 protein: CASDPGEVTEAFF. CDR3 sequence (DNA): TGTGCCAGCGACCCGGGCGAGGTCACTGAAGCTTTCTTT.

The chain uses TRBV20-1 and TRBJ2-2; D unclear. CDR3 length equals 13 residues. The germline V gene has CDR1 DFQATT and CDR2 SNEGSKA (reference sequence). Trimming stripped 0 bases from V and 6 bases from J, with 8 bases between. CDR3 nucleotides: TGCAGTGCTAGAGATCCCGAGCCCGGGGAGCTGTTTTTT. Translated, it gives CSARDPEPGELFF.

This clonotype showed up many times. The chain couples TRBV18 to TRBJ2-5; maybe TRBD2 (5 bases). Germline assignment: CDR1 KGHSH and CDR2 LQKENI. This CDR3 comprises 14 residues. The V end was cut by 2 bases, the J end by 4 bases, with 11 bases between. The CDR3 sequence is CASSPERSSETQYF. The CDR3 region has the DNA TGTGCCAGCTCACCAGAGCGGTCCTCAGAGACCCAGTACTTC.

This clonotype was counted many times. J is TRBJ2-7 and V is TRBV20-1; perhaps D is TRBD1 or TRBD2 (6 bases each). CDR1 DFQATT and CDR2 SNEGSKA come from the germline V gene (reference sequence). The CDR3 has 14 amino acids. Trimming pared 3 bases from V and 4 bases from J, leaving 16 bases between. In nucleotides, the CDR3 is TGCAGTGCTAGTCTTAGCGGAGGGGGGTACGAGCAGTACTTC. Its translation is CSASLSGGGYEQYF.

This clonotype was seen ten or more times. The chain is built from TRBV30 and TRBJ1-5; D is unresolved. The CDR3 contains 13 residues. V was trimmed by 3 bases and J by 1 base, leaving 7 bases between them. The germline V gene encodes CDR1 GTSNPN and CDR2 SVGIG (reference sequence). For the CDR3, the DNA is TGTGCCTGGAGCAGCCAGAGCAATCAGCCCCAGCATTTT. Its translation is CAWSSQSNQPQHF.

V and J are TRBV20-1 and TRBJ2-7; the match to TRBD2 covers 10 bases. The trim removed 1 base at V and 2 bases at J, leaving 2 bases unmatched. Germline CDR1 reads DFQATT; CDR2 reads SNEGSKA (reference sequence). This CDR3 has 14 residues. The CDR3 spells CSARAGTSAYEQYF. Written as DNA, the CDR3 is TGCAGTGCTAGAGCCGGGACTAGCGCCTACGAGCAGTACTTC.

This clonotype was detected ten times or more. This chain uses TRBV4-1 with TRBJ2-4; tentatively, D is TRBD1 (6 bases). The germline CDR1 and CDR2 sequences are MGHRA and YSYEKL. V was shortened by 0 bases and J by 6 bases, with 12 bases between the two germline ends. The CDR3 runs to 15 residues. CDR3 DNA: TGCGCCAGCAGCCAAGAATCCAGCAGGGGAAACATTCAGTACTTC. Protein product: CASSQESSRGNIQYF.

This clonotype was counted at least ten times. The chain is built from TRBV24-1 and TRBJ1-5; D is perhaps TRBD1 (5 bases). Germline V gene data show CDR1 as KGHDR and CDR2 as SFDVKD. The length of the CDR3 is 15 residues. Trimming removed 7 bases from V and 7 bases from J, with 19 bases in between. CDR3 in DNA: TGTGCCACCAGCGACGGGGGACGGGATCTGCAGCCCCAGCATTTT. It specifies CATSDGGRDLQPQHF.

This clonotype came up many times. The V call is TRBV25-1, the J call TRBJ1-1, with TRBD1 matching over 8 bases. CDR1 is MGHDK and CDR2 is SYGVNS in the germline V gene. The CDR3 covers 14 residues. V lost 3 bases to trimming and J lost 4 bases; unmatched junction nucleotides: 4. CDR3 sequence reads: CASSEGDRGTEAFF. Written as DNA, the CDR3 is TGTGCCAGCAGTGAGGGCGACAGGGGCACTGAAGCTTTCTTT.

This clonotype occurred many times. The rearrangement links TRBV12-5 to TRBJ1-6; 7 bases are shared with TRBD1. V shed 7 bases and J 8 bases; nucleotides not matched to a gene: 8. CDR3 length: 14 amino acids. Germline CDR1 and CDR2: LGHNT and FRNRAP. The CDR3 region is CASAVGTADSPLHF. The CDR3 DNA reads as TGTGCTAGTGCCGTGGGGACAGCGGATTCACCCCTCCACTTT.